The source of this T cell receptor beta chain is a study of CD8 T cells in ankylosing spondylitis. Study results and limitations: There was a TCR beta motif, made of 7 to 9 highly homologous variants, that appeared characteristic of ankylosing spondylitis blood.

The V and J ends lost 2 bases and 0 bases, in that order; junction bases with no gene match: 10. From germline, CDR1 is DFQATT and CDR2 SNEGSKA (reference sequence). The CDR3 sequence is 18 residues long. The authors made TCR beta libraries by quantitative 5'-RACE with molecular barcodes. TCRdb reprocessed the 5' RACE reads via MiXCR and lists one record per CDR3 protein. This table has approximately 300,000 distinct CDR3 sequences, less than 10% appearing once. This clonotype was recorded at least ten times. Its antigen is unknown. This TCR came from a male donor with ankylosing spondylitis. Sample: blood, either unsorted or a sorted T cell fraction (not recorded which). The chain uses TRBV20-1 and TRBJ2-7; 13 bases map to TRBD2. The DNA for the CDR3 is TGCAGTGCTAGAAGAGCGGGGACTAGCGGGATCAACTCCTACGAGCAGTACTTC. Protein: CSARRAGTSGINSYEQYF.